This T cell receptor beta chain comes out of a study of blood T cell repertoires in COVID-19. The germline CDR1 and CDR2 sequences are MNHEY and SMNVEV (reference sequence). V was clipped by 4 bases and J by 3 bases; unmatched bases: 4. The CDR3 has 14 residues. Method: immunoSEQ multiplex PCR; TCRdb's copy keeps in-frame clones and lacks some. The sample has 35,000 to 45,000 clones; around nine tenths are singletons. The material sequenced was peripheral blood. This clonotype originated in a human donor in a cohort sampled during active COVID-19. The V gene is TRBV27, the J gene TRBJ2-7, with 9 positions matching TRBD1. The CDR3 DNA is TGTGCCAGCAGTTCGCGGGACAGGGTCTACGAGCAGTACTTC. Translated: CASSSRDRVYEQYF.